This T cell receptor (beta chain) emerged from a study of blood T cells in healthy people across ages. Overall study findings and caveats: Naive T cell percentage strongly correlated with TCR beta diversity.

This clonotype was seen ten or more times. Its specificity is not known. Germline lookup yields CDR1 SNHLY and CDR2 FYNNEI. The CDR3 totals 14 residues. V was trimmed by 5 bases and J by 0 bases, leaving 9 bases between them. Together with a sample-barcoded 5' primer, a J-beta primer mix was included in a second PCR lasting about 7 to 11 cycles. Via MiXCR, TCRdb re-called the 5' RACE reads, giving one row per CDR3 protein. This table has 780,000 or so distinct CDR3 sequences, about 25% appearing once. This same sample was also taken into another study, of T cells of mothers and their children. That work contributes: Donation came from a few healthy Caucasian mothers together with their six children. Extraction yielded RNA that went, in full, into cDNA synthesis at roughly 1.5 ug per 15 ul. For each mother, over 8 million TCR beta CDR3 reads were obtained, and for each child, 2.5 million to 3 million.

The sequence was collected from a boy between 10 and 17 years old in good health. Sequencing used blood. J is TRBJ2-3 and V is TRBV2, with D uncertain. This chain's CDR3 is CASSRRMSTDTQYF. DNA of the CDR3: TGTGCCAGCAGTCGCCGGATGAGCACAGATACGCAGTATTTT. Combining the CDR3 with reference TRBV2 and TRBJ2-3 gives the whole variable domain EPEVTQTPSHQVTQMGQEVILRCVPISNHLYFYWYRQILGQKVEFLVSFYNNEISEKSEIFDDQFSVERPDGSNFTLKIRSTKLEDSAMYFCASSRRMSTDTQYFGPGTRLTVL.